The 32 T cell receptor beta chains below come from one sample, sequenced in a study of breast tumors, draining lymph nodes, adjacent tissues. Samples came from axillary lymph nodes draining the breast cancer. MiXCR, run by TCRdb on the multiplex PCR reads, gives a single entry per CDR3 protein. The sample shows 140,000 or so distinct CDR3 sequences, around a third of them seen only once. Sequencing was carried out using axillary lymph node tissue. The receptor source for this set is a female donor with breast cancer. Some clones in this sample may be carry-over from other donors' samples.

This clonotype has at least ten counts. The V and J genes are TRBV6-1 and TRBJ2-1; D may be TRBD2 (5 bases). The germline V and J ends were trimmed by 8 bases and 0 bases, with 11 bases remaining between them. CDR3 size: 14 residues. The germline CDR1 and CDR2 sequences are MNHNS and SASEGT. This chain's CDR3 is CASVLGSSYNEQFF. CDR3 coding DNA: TGTGCCAGCGTTTTAGGGAGCTCCTACAATGAGCAGTTCTTC.

This chain joins TRBV12-3 or TRBV12-4 and TRBJ2-1, with 9 bases lining up with TRBD1. With 5 bases clipped from V and 7 bases from J, the junction kept 3 bases outside the gene matches. This CDR3 has 13 amino acids. CDR3 sequence: CASSRQGVNEQFF. The DNA for the CDR3 is TGTGCCAGCAGTCGACAGGGGGTGAATGAGCAGTTCTTC.

This clonotype was counted only a few times. The chain combines TRBV5-6 with TRBJ1-4, with D possibly being TRBD1 (6 bases). Trimming left V 4 bases short and J 7 bases short, with 17 bases between. CDR1 is SGHDT, CDR2 YYEEEE, per germline. This CDR3 has 15 residues. For the CDR3, the DNA is TGTGCCAGCAGCCCCTACAGGGCCTCCGGTGAAAAACTGTTTTTT. Translation gives CASSPYRASGEKLFF.

A note on this clonotype: Given the absence of the conserved phenylalanine or tryptophan at the CDR3 end, a read error is likely. No DNA is shown, since the ends of the CDR3 on it are uncertain; the CDR3 is the one TCRdb lists. J is TRBJ1-3 and V is TRBV12-3 or TRBV12-4; TRBD1, the table's D call, was not compared with the DNA. The CDR3 length equals 12 residues, ends included. The CDR3 region is CASSPVLGQKNT.

This chain uses TRBV9 with TRBJ2-5; 12 nucleotides line up with TRBD2. Germline trimming cut 2 bases from V and 3 bases from J; bases unmatched to any gene: 2. The CDR3 spans 15 residues. Germline assignment: CDR1 SGDLS and CDR2 YYNGEE. The CDR3 is CASSVGLAGKETQYF. The DNA for the CDR3 is TGTGCCAGCAGCGTCGGACTAGCGGGGAAAGAGACCCAGTACTTC.

Ten or more counts support this clonotype. The chain joins TRBV2 to TRBJ1-5; 9 bases line up with TRBD1. Germline CDR1 is SNHLY and CDR2 is FYNNEI. The CDR3 consists of 14 residues. Trimming removed 6 bases from V and 6 bases from J; junction bases left unmatched: 6. CDR3 nucleotides: TGTGCCAGCAGCCAACAGGGGGCGAGTCAGCCCCAGCATTTT. Protein sequence: CASSQQGASQPQHF.

This clonotype was observed a few times. The chain carries TRBV6-5 and TRBJ1-1, with D possibly TRBD1 on 6 matching bases. The CDR3 totals 17 residues. Trimming removed 0 bases at V and 0 bases at J, with 14 bases between. The germline CDR1 and CDR2 sequences are MNHEY and SVGAGI. The CDR3 region has the DNA TGTGCCAGCAGTTACTCGATTGGCCAGGGGATGAACACTGAAGCTTTCTTT. Protein: CASSYSIGQGMNTEAFF.

The rearrangement uses TRBV2 and TRBJ2-5; tentative D call: TRBD1 (5 bases). Trimming removed 0 bases from V and 9 bases from J, with 17 bases in between. Germline CDR1 reads SNHLY; CDR2 reads FYNNEI. The CDR3 consists of 15 residues. The CDR3 reads CASSEAGRRQGAQYF. The CDR3 DNA follows: TGTGCCAGCAGTGAAGCTGGGCGGCGCCAAGGGGCCCAGTACTTC.

This clonotype has only a few counts. Compared with germline, one end of the junction differs, possibly owing to a read error. This chain joins TRBV6-5 and TRBJ1-4; D is unresolved. The CDR3 covers 13 residues. Germline CDR1 MNHEY, CDR2 SVGAGI. CDR3 coding DNA: TGTGCCAGCAGTCACTCCCTCAATGAAAAACTGTTTTTT. This gives the protein CASSHSLNEKLFF.

This clonotype has ten or more counts. A much larger clone is a single base away; this may be a read error. The chain's CDR3 is CSATQIANQATQCF. As DNA, the CDR3 is TGCAGTGCTACCCAGATAGCCAACCAAGCGACCCAGTGCTTC. V and J are TRBV20-1 and TRBJ2-5; D remains unclear. CDR1 DFQATT and CDR2 SNEGSKA come from the germline V gene (reference sequence). The CDR3 consists of 14 residues.

This clonotype was observed many times. In DNA, the CDR3 is TGTGCCAGTAGTCCCGACAGAAATTCACCCCTCCACTTT. Residues: CASSPDRNSPLHF. The J gene is TRBJ1-6, the V gene TRBV19; TRBD1 is a possible D gene (5 bases). The CDR3 totals 13 residues. Germline V gene lookup returns CDR1 LNHDA and CDR2 SQIVND (reference sequence). The ends were cut back, 5 bases at V and 7 bases at J, with 9 bases in the middle.

This clonotype was seen at least ten times. J is TRBJ2-3 and V is TRBV15, with TRBD1 as a possible D gene (6 bases). V gave up 3 bases and J gave up 0 bases, with 10 bases separating them. The length of the CDR3 is 15 residues. CDR1 and CDR2 from the germline V gene are LNHNV and YYDKDF (reference sequence). The chain's CDR3 is CATSSSRGSTDTQYF. The DNA for the CDR3 is TGTGCCACCAGCAGCTCAAGGGGGAGCACAGATACGCAGTATTTT.

This clonotype was counted a few times. V gene TRBV29-1 combines with J gene TRBJ2-1; D not resolved. In germline, CDR1 is SQVTM, CDR2 ANQGSEA. This CDR3 has 12 amino acids. The ends were cut back, 4 bases at V and 6 bases at J, with 10 bases in the middle. The CDR3 here is CSVAILSNEQFF. CDR3 nucleotide sequence: TGCAGCGTTGCTATCCTTAGCAATGAGCAGTTCTTC.

This clonotype was counted at least ten times. This sequence joins TRBV9 and TRBJ2-5, with D unclear. CDR1 and CDR2 from the germline V gene are SGDLS and YYNGEE. The CDR3 spans 14 residues. Deletions cut 0 bases from V and 5 bases from J, with 11 bases between. The CDR3 sequence: CASSVASEGETQYF. CDR3 in DNA: TGTGCCAGCAGCGTAGCTTCTGAAGGGGAGACCCAGTACTTC.

This clonotype has ten or more counts. This chain uses TRBV20-1 with TRBJ2-1; D is ambiguous. The germline V and J ends were trimmed by 4 bases and 2 bases, with 9 bases remaining between them. Germline V CDR1 and CDR2: DFQATT, SNEGSKA (reference sequence). The CDR3 is made up of 13 amino acids. In DNA form, the CDR3 reads TGCAGTGCTACCGACGTCGCCTACAATGAGCAGTTCTTC. Protein: CSATDVAYNEQFF.

Points on this clonotype: Just one base apart from a much larger clone, this may be a read error. V is TRBV5-4 and J is TRBJ2-2; 7 bases line up with TRBD1. CDR1 is SGHNT and CDR2 is YYREEE in the germline V gene (reference sequence). The CDR3 contains 13 residues. With V trimmed by 7 bases and J by 9 bases, 9 bases remained unmatched. The CDR3: CASGLQGSWELFF. The CDR3 bases are TGTGCCAGCGGTTTACAGGGGTCCTGGGAGCTGTTTTTT. The whole variable domain, filled in from reference TRBV5-4 and TRBJ2-2, reads ETGVTQSPTHLIKTRGQQVTLRCSSQSGHNTVSWYQQALGQGPQFIFQYYREEENGRGNFPPRFSGLQFPNYSSELNVNALELDDSALYLCASGLQGSWELFFGEGSRLTVL.

This sequence joins TRBV7-2 and TRBJ2-7; 9 bases line up with TRBD2. V was clipped by 1 base and J by 7 bases; unmatched bases: 11. CDR1 is SGHTA and CDR2 is FQGNSA in the germline V gene. This CDR3 spans 16 amino acids. The DNA of the CDR3 is TGTGCCAGCAGCTTAGGGCGGGGGGGAAACACCGGGGAGCAGTACGTC. Amino acids: CASSLGRGGNTGEQYV.

Comments on this clonotype: This CDR3 fails to terminate in the conserved phenylalanine or tryptophan, so it likely reflects a read error. This chain uses TRBV6-1 with TRBJ2-5; D may correspond to TRBD1 or TRBD2 (9 bases each). The CDR3 covers 15 residues. Germline lookup yields CDR1 MNHNS and CDR2 SASEGT. The CDR3 bases are TGTGTCAGCAGCGGGAGGACAGGGGCCCAAGAGACCCAGTACGTC. It specifies CVSSGRTGAQETQYV.

This clonotype was seen at least ten times. The rearrangement links TRBV20-1 to TRBJ2-7; D might be TRBD2 (5 bases). Per germline, CDR1 DFQATT and CDR2 SNEGSKA (reference sequence). Trimming stripped 0 bases from V and 5 bases from J, with 11 bases between. This CDR3 comprises 13 residues. The CDR3 protein is CSAREGAGNEQYV. CDR3 nucleotide sequence: TGCAGTGCTAGAGAGGGCGCCGGGAACGAGCAGTACGTC.

This clonotype was recorded a few times. This may stem from a read error, because a much larger clone lies one nucleotide away. The rearrangement uses TRBV6-5 and TRBJ2-5; 7 positions agree with TRBD2. Germline loops: CDR1 MNHEY, CDR2 SVGAGI. The CDR3 loop spans 15 amino acids. The CDR3 DNA reads as TGTGCCAGCAGTTACCAAGCGGGGATCGAAGAGACCCAGCACTTC. Its protein is CASSYQAGIEETQHF.

This clonotype came up many times. The junction differs from germline at one of its ends, possibly a read error. V gene TRBV11-2 combines with J gene TRBJ2-1; 9 bases are a match to TRBD1. CDR1 SGHAT and CDR2 FQNNGV come from the germline V gene. The CDR3 spans 16 residues. The CDR3 reads CASSLTGGAMGRPQVF. CDR3 DNA sequence: TGTGCCAGCAGCCTTACAGGGGGCGCGATGGGGAGACCTCAGGTCTTC.

This clonotype was counted at least ten times. V is TRBV6-5 and J is TRBJ2-1; D not resolved. The V gene lost 2 bases and the J gene lost 4 bases, with 18 bases spanning the gap. CDR1 is MNHEY and CDR2 is SVGAGI in the germline V gene. This CDR3 is built from 17 residues. In DNA form, the CDR3 reads TGTGCCAGCAGTTACAGGGTTTCGGAGACAAAATACAATGAGCAGTTCTTC. Its protein product is CASSYRVSETKYNEQFF.

A single count supports this clonotype. The chain joins TRBV12-3 or TRBV12-4 to TRBJ1-6; D may be TRBD1 (6 bases). V was clipped by 4 bases and J by 10 bases, with 11 bases between them. CDR3 length: 13 amino acids. The CDR3 sequence is CASSYRDESPLHF. CDR3 coding DNA: TGTGCCAGCAGTTACAGGGACGAATCACCCCTCCACTTT.

This chain links TRBV10-1 with TRBJ2-7, with 8 bases that match TRBD1. From germline, CDR1 is WNHNN and CDR2 SYGVQD (reference sequence). This CDR3 region has 14 residues. V shed 4 bases and J 2 bases; nucleotides not matched to a gene: 4. DNA for the CDR3: TGCGCCAGCAGTGGGGGACAGGACCCCTACGAGCAGTACTTC. Translated, it gives CASSGGQDPYEQYF.

The V and J genes are TRBV2 and TRBJ1-3, with D perhaps matching TRBD1 (6 bases). Trimming cost V 4 bases and J 2 bases, with 12 bases left between them. Germline assignment: CDR1 SNHLY and CDR2 FYNNEI. The CDR3 covers 15 residues. The CDR3 coding sequence is TGTGCCAGCAGTGTTCGGGCAGGGGCTGGAAACACCATATATTTT. It encodes CASSVRAGAGNTIYF.

The genes are TRBV9 and TRBJ2-7; 8 positions agree with TRBD1. This CDR3 region has 14 residues. The V segment lost 6 bases and the J segment 2 bases; nucleotides outside the gene matches: 7. Germline V gene sequence: CDR1 SGDLS, CDR2 YYNGEE. The CDR3 DNA follows: TGTGCCAGCAACGGACAGGGTAGCACCTACGAGCAGTACGTC. Protein product: CASNGQGSTYEQYV.

This clonotype was detected many times. The chain employs TRBV6-5 and TRBJ2-7; no clear D. The germline gives CDR1 MNHEY, CDR2 SVGAGI. This CDR3 contains 12 residues. V lost 6 bases and J lost 2, with 8 bases in between. CDR3 nucleotides: TGTGCCAGCAGAGGAAATACCTACGAGCAGTACTTC. Amino acid sequence: CASRGNTYEQYF.

This clonotype was seen repeatedly, ten times or more. V gene TRBV5-1 combines with J gene TRBJ2-3; TRBD2 is a possible D gene (6 bases). The CDR3 spans 15 residues. Germline V lookup: CDR1 SGHRS, CDR2 YFSETQ. The V gene lost 3 bases and the J gene lost 1 base, with 12 bases spanning the gap. CDR3 sequence (DNA): TGCGCCAGCAGCTCCACCTGGGGGGGCACAGATACGCAGTATTTT. Translation: CASSSTWGGTDTQYF.

This clonotype showed up many times. The chain links TRBV5-6 to TRBJ2-1; a possible D gene is TRBD1 (6 bases). The CDR3 loop spans 14 amino acids. Germline V gene sequence: CDR1 SGHDT, CDR2 YYEEEE. Trimming removed 7 bases at V and 0 bases at J, with 11 bases between. This CDR3 is CASHDRSSYNEQFF. CDR3 nucleotides: TGTGCCAGCCACGACAGGAGCTCCTACAATGAGCAGTTCTTC.

At least ten counts were recorded for this clonotype. CDR3 DNA: TGTGCCAGCAGCTTGGTAGGCAGTGTGGGGTACGAGCAGTACGTC. It encodes CASSLVGSVGYEQYV. This chain links TRBV5-5 with TRBJ2-7; D unresolved. The CDR3 is 15 amino acids. Trimming stripped 0 bases from V and 4 bases from J, with 14 bases between. In germline, CDR1 is SGHKS, CDR2 YYEKEE (reference sequence).

At least ten counts were recorded for this clonotype. The CDR3 bases are TGTGCCACCTATTGGGTTGGTGTGGATACCATATATTTT. It is translated as CATYWVGVDTIYF. The chain joins TRBV7-2 to TRBJ1-3, with no clear D. The CDR3 totals 13 residues. V was clipped by 10 bases and J by 10 bases, with 20 bases between them. Germline V gene data show CDR1 as SGHTA and CDR2 as FQGNSA. Supplemented by reference TRBV7-2 and TRBJ1-3, the full variable domain reads GAGVSQSPSNKVTEKGKDVELRCDPISGHTALYWYRQSLGQGLEFLIYFQGNSAPDKSGLPSDRFSAERTGGSVSTLTIQRTQQEDSAVYLCATYWVGVDTIYFGEGSWLTVV.

The table lists this clonotype with many counts. V is TRBV5-5 and J is TRBJ2-7; 7 bases are a match to TRBD2. The V and J ends lost 0 bases and 6 bases, in that order; junction bases with no gene match: 6. This CDR3 region has 14 residues. Germline loops: CDR1 SGHKS, CDR2 YYEKEE (reference sequence). This CDR3 is CASSLAIGEGEQYF. In nucleotides, the CDR3 is TGTGCCAGCAGCTTGGCAATCGGGGAGGGCGAGCAGTACTTC.